The source of this T cell receptor (beta chain) is a study of T cell responses to AZD1222 COVID-19 vaccine. Study-wide points: Only a handful of AZD1222 recipients tested seropositive at baseline. The peak T cell response came first, and repertoires were sampled only after it.

In the case of this clone: The antigen remains unidentified.

CDR1 MDHEN and CDR2 SYDVKM come from the germline V gene. Trimming removed 4 bases from V and 5 bases from J, with 11 bases in between. The CDR3 spans 14 residues. Only in-frame clones appear in the TCRdb table, and some are missing; sequencing was by immunoSEQ multiplex PCR. The table shows roughly 100,000 clones, with over 75% occurring only once. Sequenced material: peripheral blood, taken on day 0 of AZD1222 vaccination. The rearrangement uses TRBV28 and TRBJ2-2; D unclear. The TCR comes from an adult in good health. CDR3 amino acids: CASSSLQVTGELFF. The CDR3 coding sequence is TGTGCCAGCAGTTCTTTACAAGTAACCGGGGAGCTGTTTTTT.